Listed here are 20 T cell receptor beta chains from one sample, sequenced in a study of shared clonotypes between healthy human individuals. Here immunoSEQ multiplex PCR was the method, and the copy in TCRdb shows in-frame clones only, minus some. The sample lists 300,000 to 400,000 clones; roughly 70% were seen once. The sequencing sample was made of memory CD4+ T cells sorted from blood. Indicated subset: CD45RA-negative fraction. Source of these receptors: a man aged 30 to 39 in good health.

The chain carries TRBV23-1 and TRBJ2-1; TRBD1 matches at 10 bases. TRBV23-1 is marked as an open reading frame, function uncertain. The V and J ends lost 2 bases and 7 bases, in that order; junction bases with no gene match: 2. This CDR3 has 14 amino acids. The CDR3 nucleotides read TGCGCCAGCAGTCAACAGGACAGGGGGAATGAGCAGTTCTTC. Encoded protein: CASSQQDRGNEQFF.

The chain has TRBV5-5 and TRBJ2-1; D is unresolved. The ends were cut back, 3 bases at V and 3 bases at J, with 13 bases in the middle. Germline CDR1 is SGHKS and CDR2 is YYEKEE (reference sequence). The CDR3 is made up of 15 amino acids. The CDR3 loop is CASSSDGAYYNEQFF. As DNA, the CDR3 is TGTGCCAGCAGCTCGGACGGAGCTTACTACAATGAGCAGTTCTTC.

The J gene is TRBJ1-2, the V gene TRBV5-1; 8 nucleotides agree with TRBD1. The ends lost 4 bases at V and 8 bases at J; junction bases unmatched: 10. Germline V gene lookup returns CDR1 SGHRS and CDR2 YFSETQ. This CDR3 has 14 residues. The CDR3 nucleotides read TGCGCCAGCAGCCGGGGACAGGTAGAGGTCGGCTACACCTTC. Encoded protein: CASSRGQVEVGYTF.

The CDR3 bases are TGCGCCAGCAGTGAGGGCAGCACCAATCAGCCCCAGCATTTT. It specifies CASSEGSTNQPQHF. The chain links TRBV10-2 to TRBJ1-5; D not resolved. CDR3 length: 14 amino acids. Germline values: CDR1 WSHSY, CDR2 SAAADI. Trimming took off 2 bases at V and 3 bases at J, with 8 bases between the two ends.

The chain is built from TRBV4-2 and TRBJ1-2, with D perhaps matching TRBD1 (5 bases). The CDR3 consists of 15 residues. The V and J ends lost 0 bases and 2 bases respectively, with 10 bases between them. Germline lookup yields CDR1 LGHNA and CDR2 YNFKEQ. The CDR3 sequence is CASSQDIAGNYGYTF. CDR3 nucleotides: TGTGCCAGCAGCCAAGATATTGCAGGGAACTATGGCTACACCTTC.

The gene calls are TRBV7-2 and TRBJ2-2; D perhaps matches TRBD2 (5 bases). The CDR3 length is 15 residues. Germline assignment: CDR1 SGHTA and CDR2 FQGNSA. Between the trimmed V and J ends, which lost 1 base and 7 bases, there was a span of 13 bases. CDR3 amino acids: CASSLEANRGGELFF. In DNA, the CDR3 is TGTGCCAGCAGCTTAGAAGCGAACCGGGGCGGGGAGCTGTTTTTT.

This clone was observed once. J is TRBJ1-3 and V is TRBV19; 10 bases map to TRBD1. Germline V CDR1 and CDR2: LNHDA, SQIVND (reference sequence). V shed 10 bases, J shed 0 bases, and the junction held 3 bases outside the gene matches. This CDR3 has 14 residues. CDR3 coding DNA: TGTGCCACCGGGACAGGGGTCTCTGGAAACACCATATATTTT. Protein product: CATGTGVSGNTIYF.

This rearrangement joins TRBV5-1 to TRBJ2-1, with unresolved D. V shed 5 bases and J shed 8 bases, with 17 bases lying between them. The V gene's germline CDR1 is SGHRS and CDR2 YFSETQ. The CDR3 runs 14 residues. CDR3 nucleotide sequence: TGCGCCAGCAGGTCGGGCCATGCGAAGGATGAGCAGTTCTTC. This codes for CASRSGHAKDEQFF.

This chain connects TRBV11-2 to TRBJ2-3; no clear D gene. The CDR3 loop spans 15 amino acids. The V end lost 0 bases, the J end lost 6 bases, and 13 bases lay between the germline ends. Germline assignment: CDR1 SGHAT and CDR2 FQNNGV. The CDR3 spells CASSLDRGAGDTQYF. CDR3 nucleotides: TGTGCCAGCAGCTTAGATCGTGGAGCCGGGGATACGCAGTATTTT.

This rearrangement joins TRBV7-9 to TRBJ2-5, with TRBD2 as a possible D gene (5 bases). V gave up 2 bases and J gave up 5 bases, with 12 bases separating them. Germline V gene data show CDR1 as SEHNR and CDR2 as FQNEAQ (reference sequence). The CDR3 sequence is 14 residues long. The CDR3 DNA reads TGTGCCAGCAGCTTATACGGGGAAGGGGAGACCCAGTACTTC. Translating gives CASSLYGEGETQYF.

CDR3 nucleotides: TGTGCCAGCAGCTTTAGGCGGTCGTCTGGAAACACCATATATTTT. Its translation: CASSFRRSSGNTIYF. V and J are TRBV7-2 and TRBJ1-3; no reliable D call. Germline loops: CDR1 SGHTA, CDR2 FQGNSA. V lost 3 bases and J lost 1, with 10 bases in between. CDR3 length: 15 residues.

The V and J genes are TRBV18 and TRBJ2-3, with a possible D match to TRBD1 (6 bases). Germline CDR1 KGHSH, CDR2 LQKENI. With 6 bases removed from V and 3 bases from J, the gap between germline ends came to 10 bases. The CDR3 totals 13 residues. CDR3 sequence reads: CASSHGQTDTQYF. CDR3 sequence (DNA): TGTGCCAGCTCTCACGGACAGACAGATACGCAGTATTTT.

The chain combines TRBV7-2 with TRBJ2-2, with D perhaps being TRBD1 or TRBD2 (5 bases each). This CDR3 region has 16 residues. V lost 2 bases to trimming and J lost 6 bases, with 16 bases between them. The germline CDR1 and CDR2 sequences are SGHTA and FQGNSA. The CDR3 region is CASSLISGTVAGELFF. Written as DNA, the CDR3 is TGTGCCAGCAGCTTAATTTCCGGGACGGTGGCCGGGGAGCTGTTTTTT.

This sequence joins TRBV14 and TRBJ2-4; D is unresolved. V was pared by 4 bases and J by 0 bases, with 13 bases between. Germline CDR1 reads SGHDN; CDR2 reads FVKESK. The CDR3 covers 16 residues. The CDR3 coding sequence is TGTGCCAGCAGCCCAGGCCAGAAAGTAGCCAAAAACATTCAGTACTTC. Its translation: CASSPGQKVAKNIQYF.

The chain has TRBV7-2 and TRBJ2-3; D may be TRBD2 (6 bases). Germline loops: CDR1 SGHTA, CDR2 FQGNSA. Trimming shortened V by 1 base and J by 5 bases, and 19 bases separated the two germline ends. The CDR3 is 17 amino acids. The CDR3 coding sequence is TGTGCCAGCAGCTTAGGAGGGCGGCGGGATCTGCTAGATACGCAGTATTTT. Amino acid sequence: CASSLGGRRDLLDTQYF.

The table lists this clone with a few counts. This chain joins TRBV5-4 and TRBJ2-7; weak D call: TRBD1 (8 bases). The CDR3 spans 14 residues. Trimming pared 3 bases from V and 5 bases from J, leaving 15 bases between. Germline assignment: CDR1 SGHNT and CDR2 YYREEE (reference sequence). The chain's CDR3 is CASSSLQGGDEQYF. The DNA of the CDR3 is TGTGCCAGCAGCTCGTTACAGGGGGGGGACGAGCAGTACTTC.

The CDR3 region is CSAKMGYEQYF. CDR3 nucleotide sequence: TGCAGTGCTAAAATGGGATACGAGCAGTACTTC. V and J are TRBV20-1 and TRBJ2-7; no clear D gene. V lost 4 bases and J 4 bases, leaving 8 bases between the germline ends. Germline CDR1 reads DFQATT; CDR2 reads SNEGSKA (reference sequence). The CDR3 has 11 residues.

This clone was seen only once. The V and J genes are TRBV11-2 and TRBJ2-3; 10 nucleotides agree with TRBD2. CDR3 length equals 16 residues. V trimming: 3 bases; J trimming: 4 bases; junction bases outside the gene matches: 7. CDR1 is SGHAT, CDR2 FQNNGV, per germline. The CDR3 region is CASSLFLAGVADTQYF. The DNA for the CDR3 is TGTGCCAGCAGCTTGTTCCTAGCGGGAGTTGCAGATACGCAGTATTTT.

The CDR3 loop is CASSTDTGELFF. The DNA for the CDR3 is TGTGCCAGCAGCACAGACACCGGGGAGCTGTTTTTT. V gene TRBV7-3 combines with J gene TRBJ2-2; D is uncertain. V dropped 5 bases and J dropped 3 bases, with 4 bases sitting between them. Germline assignment: CDR1 SGHTA and CDR2 FQGTGA. The CDR3 loop spans 12 amino acids.

The chain recombines TRBV29-1 with TRBJ1-1; a possible D gene is TRBD1 (5 bases). The CDR3 contains 13 residues. V lost 7 bases, J lost 0 bases, and 12 bases lay in between. CDR1 is SQVTM and CDR2 is ANQGSEA in the germline V gene. As DNA, the CDR3 is TGCAGCGCCCTGGGGCGGTTGAACACTGAAGCTTTCTTT. Translation: CSALGRLNTEAFF.